The T cell receptor beta chain under discussion was sequenced for a study of blood T cell repertoires in COVID-19. Across the whole study: Both acute and convalescent COVID-19 samples were obtained from the United States, Italy and Spain. PBMCs, B-cell-depleted T cells, or T cells provided the cDNA or gDNA that made up the material.

This clone has just a few counts. Trimming cost V 2 bases and J 0 bases, with 9 bases left between them. This CDR3 has 15 residues. Per germline, CDR1 SGHVS and CDR2 FNYEAQ. The method was immunoSEQ multiplex PCR; TCRdb's version includes in-frame clones alone and lacks a portion of them. This table holds 93,000 or so clones, about 85% found once. The rearrangement uses TRBV7-6 and TRBJ2-3, with a weak D call TRBD2 (7 bases). The source is a middle-aged man in a cohort sampled during active COVID-19. The sequenced material came from peripheral blood. The CDR3 DNA reads TGTGCCAGCAGCTTAAGGGGGGGGAGCACAGATACGCAGTATTTT. Translation gives CASSLRGGSTDTQYF.